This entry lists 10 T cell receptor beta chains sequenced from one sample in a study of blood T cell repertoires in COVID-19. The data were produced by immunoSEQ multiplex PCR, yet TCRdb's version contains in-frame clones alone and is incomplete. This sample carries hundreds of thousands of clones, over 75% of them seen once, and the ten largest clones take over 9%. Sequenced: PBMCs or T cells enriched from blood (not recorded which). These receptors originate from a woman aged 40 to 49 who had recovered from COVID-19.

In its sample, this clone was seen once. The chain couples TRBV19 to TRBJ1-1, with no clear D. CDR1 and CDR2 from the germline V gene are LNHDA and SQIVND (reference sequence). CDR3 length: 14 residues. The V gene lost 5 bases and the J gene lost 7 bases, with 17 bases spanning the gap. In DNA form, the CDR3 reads TGTGCCAGTAGTCCCGTTGTGGCCGCCCATGAAGCTTTCTTT. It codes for CASSPVVAAHEAFF.

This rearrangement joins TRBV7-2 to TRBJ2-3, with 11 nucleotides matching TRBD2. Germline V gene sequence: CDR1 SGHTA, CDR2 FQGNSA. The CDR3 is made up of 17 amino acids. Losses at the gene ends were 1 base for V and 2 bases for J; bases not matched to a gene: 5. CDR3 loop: CASSLDPGLAATDTQYF. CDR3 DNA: TGTGCCAGCAGCTTAGACCCGGGACTAGCGGCCACAGATACGCAGTATTTT. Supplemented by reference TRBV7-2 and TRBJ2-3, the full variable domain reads GAGVSQSPSNKVTEKGKDVELRCDPISGHTALYWYRQSLGQGLEFLIYFQGNSAPDKSGLPSDRFSAERTGGSVSTLTIQRTQQEDSAVYLCASSLDPGLAATDTQYFGPGTRLTVL.

CDR3 loop: CASSQLTGYTEAFF. As DNA, the CDR3 is TGCGCCAGCAGCCAACTCACAGGGTACACTGAAGCTTTCTTT. The chain joins TRBV4-3 to TRBJ1-1, with D perhaps TRBD1 (6 bases). The CDR3 totals 14 residues. Trimming pared 2 bases from V and 3 bases from J, leaving 10 bases between. Per germline, CDR1 LGHNA and CDR2 YSLEER.

CDR3 in amino acids: CASSPTGASEPQHF. DNA for the CDR3: TGCGCCAGCAGCCCCACAGGGGCTTCGGAGCCCCAGCATTTT. The chain is built from TRBV5-1 and TRBJ1-5, with 7 bases that match TRBD1. CDR1 is SGHRS, CDR2 YFSETQ, per germline. CDR3 size: 14 residues. Losses at the gene ends were 4 bases for V and 8 bases for J; bases not matched to a gene: 9.

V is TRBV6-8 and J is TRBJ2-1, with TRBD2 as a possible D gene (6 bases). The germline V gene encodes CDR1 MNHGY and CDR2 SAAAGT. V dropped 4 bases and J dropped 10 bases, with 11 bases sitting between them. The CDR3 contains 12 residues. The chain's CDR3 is CASSSGTWEQFF. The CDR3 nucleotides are TGTGCCAGCAGTTCCGGGACTTGGGAGCAGTTCTTC.

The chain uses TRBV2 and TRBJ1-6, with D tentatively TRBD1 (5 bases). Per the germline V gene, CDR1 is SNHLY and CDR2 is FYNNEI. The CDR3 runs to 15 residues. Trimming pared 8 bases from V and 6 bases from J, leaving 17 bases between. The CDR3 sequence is CASRFSPGANSPLHF. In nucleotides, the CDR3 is TGTGCCAGCCGATTTTCTCCTGGGGCTAATTCACCCCTCCACTTT.

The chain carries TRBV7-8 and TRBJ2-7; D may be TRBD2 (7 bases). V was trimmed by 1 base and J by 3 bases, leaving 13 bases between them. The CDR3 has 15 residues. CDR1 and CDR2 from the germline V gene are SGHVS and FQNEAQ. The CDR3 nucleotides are TGTGCCAGCAGCTTAGGCCCAGGGGAGGGCTACGAGCAGTACTTC. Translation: CASSLGPGEGYEQYF.

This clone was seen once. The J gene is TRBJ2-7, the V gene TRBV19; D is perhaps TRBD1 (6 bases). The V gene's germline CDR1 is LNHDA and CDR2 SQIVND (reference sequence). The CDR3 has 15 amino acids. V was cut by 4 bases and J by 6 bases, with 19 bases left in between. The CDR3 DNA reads TGTGCCAGTAGTACCAACCGGGACACGTCTTTCGAGCAGTACTTC. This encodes CASSTNRDTSFEQYF.

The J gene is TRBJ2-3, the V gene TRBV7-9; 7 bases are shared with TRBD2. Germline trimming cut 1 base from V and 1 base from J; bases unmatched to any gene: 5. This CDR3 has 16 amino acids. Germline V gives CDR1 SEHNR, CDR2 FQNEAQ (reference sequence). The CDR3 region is CASSLDGRAGTDTQYF. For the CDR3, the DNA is TGTGCCAGCAGCTTAGATGGGAGGGCCGGCACAGATACGCAGTATTTT.

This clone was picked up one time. In nucleotides, the CDR3 is TGTGCCAGAAGCTATTCCCACAGGGTCTCCTACGAGCAGTACTTC. This codes for CARSYSHRVSYEQYF. The chain has TRBV5-3 and TRBJ2-7, with D possibly matching TRBD1 (6 bases). TRBV5-3 qualifies as an ORF whose function is uncertain. Trimming took 3 bases from V and 0 from J, leaving 13 bases between them. This CDR3 contains 15 residues.